These 21 T cell receptor beta chains share one sample of origin, sequenced in a study of cytomegalovirus exposure and HLA in healthy donors (TCRdb year 2017). Preparation of the library involved the immunoSEQ multiplex PCR assay. The multiplex PCR relied on a mix of 60 forward primers for TCR Vbeta segments and 13 reverse primers for TCR Jbeta segments. Not all clones reach the TCRdb copy of this immuneACCESS table, which keeps in-frame sequences only. Checked studies attribute under half of the gap to unresolved V genes and leave the rest unexplained. For this sample there are approximately 200,000 clones; almost 85% appear just once. About 2.2% of the sample rests with the top ten. Material: PBMCs. These receptors were collected from a woman aged 45-59 years in good health and CMV-seronegative.

The rearrangement links TRBV11-3 to TRBJ2-1, with D possibly TRBD1 on 5 matching bases. Germline lookup yields CDR1 SGHNT and CDR2 YENEEA. V lost 1 base, J lost 0 bases, and 19 bases lay in between. CDR3 length equals 19 residues. Here the CDR3 reads CASSLGAGNPRSSYNEQFF. CDR3 DNA sequence: TGTGCCAGCAGCTTAGGGGCAGGGAACCCGAGGAGCTCCTACAATGAGCAGTTCTTC.

The V call is TRBV7-8, the J call TRBJ1-5; D is uncertain. The CDR3 consists of 16 residues. Trimming pared 5 bases from V and 2 bases from J, leaving 16 bases between. Per germline, CDR1 SGHVS and CDR2 FQNEAQ. CDR3 bases: TGTGCCAGCAGCCCCTCTGAGGGAATGGGCAATCAGCCCCAGCATTTT. As protein: CASSPSEGMGNQPQHF.

V gene TRBV11-2 combines with J gene TRBJ2-1, with D perhaps TRBD2 (7 bases). V shed 1 base and J shed 8 bases, with 18 bases lying between them. The CDR3 has 16 amino acids. From germline, CDR1 is SGHAT and CDR2 FQNNGV. The CDR3: CASSLAGTTTGDEQFF. As DNA, the CDR3 is TGTGCCAGCAGCTTAGCAGGGACTACGACAGGAGATGAGCAGTTCTTC.

Note on this clone: At one end the junction does not follow the germline gene, possibly because of a read error. The chain employs TRBV19 and TRBJ2-1; TRBD2 agrees at 8 bases. This CDR3 contains 13 residues. Looked up from germline, CDR1 is LNHDA and CDR2 is SQIVND (reference sequence). This CDR3 is CVSGLANFNEQFF. In nucleotides, the CDR3 is TGTGTCAGTGGACTAGCAAACTTCAATGAGCAGTTCTTC.

V is TRBV7-6 and J is TRBJ2-5, with 7 bases that match TRBD1. The CDR3 is made up of 13 amino acids. V trimming: 7 bases; J trimming: 2 bases; junction bases outside the gene matches: 4. In germline, CDR1 is SGHVS, CDR2 FNYEAQ. The CDR3, as DNA: TGTGCCAGCAACCACAGGGGTCAAGAGACCCAGTACTTC. This translates into CASNHRGQETQYF.

This clone was detected once. V is TRBV27 and J is TRBJ2-7; TRBD1 matches at 9 bases. Unmatched junction bases numbered 4, after V lost 6 bases and J lost 1 base. The CDR3 is made up of 14 amino acids. Germline values: CDR1 MNHEY, CDR2 SMNVEV (reference sequence). Here the CDR3 DNA reads TGTGCCAGCAGGGCCGGGACAGGGTCCTACGAGCAGTACTTC. Translating gives CASRAGTGSYEQYF.

This chain uses TRBV21-1 with TRBJ2-1; no DNA check was done on the table's D call, TRBD2. TRBV21-1 is noted as a pseudogene. This CDR3 is built from 16 residues. CDR3 in DNA: TGTGCCAGCAGCAAAGTGACTAGCGGGAGGGCCAATGAGCAGTTCTTC. Its protein is CASSKVTSGRANEQFF.

As to this clone: At one end, the junction sequence differs from germline, possibly due to a read error. V gene TRBV6-1 combines with J gene TRBJ2-3, with a tentative D call TRBD2 (6 bases). Germline CDR1 MNHNS, CDR2 SASEGT. This CDR3 has 17 residues. The CDR3 bases are TGTGCCAGCAGCGAAGGAGTTCGCGGGATAGGCACAGATACGCAGTATTTT. Its protein product is CASSEGVRGIGTDTQYF.

The rearrangement joins TRBV28 to TRBJ2-7, with TRBD1 matching over 7 bases. Looked up from germline, CDR1 is MDHEN and CDR2 is SYDVKM. V shed 5 bases, J shed 0 bases, and the junction held 7 bases outside the gene matches. The CDR3 has 15 amino acids. The CDR3 sequence is CASSPDRPSSYEQYF. DNA of the CDR3: TGTGCCAGCAGTCCGGACAGGCCAAGCTCCTACGAGCAGTACTTC.

DNA of the CDR3: TGTGCCAGCAGCTCATACACAACGTTGCTGTTTTTT. Its translation is CASSSYTTLLFF. The chain links TRBV11-2 to TRBJ1-4; no firm D call. The V end was cut by 4 bases, the J end by 14 bases, with 14 bases between. CDR1 and CDR2 (germline): SGHAT, FQNNGV. CDR3 length: 12 amino acids.

The rearrangement uses TRBV28 and TRBJ2-7; 11 bases are shared with TRBD1. There are 17 residues in the CDR3. V trimming: 1 base; J trimming: 4 bases; junction bases outside the gene matches: 9. Germline V gives CDR1 MDHEN, CDR2 SYDVKM. The CDR3 here is CASSLFRDRGEGYEQYF. The CDR3 nucleotides are TGTGCCAGCAGTTTATTTAGGGACAGGGGGGAAGGATACGAGCAGTACTTC.

This clone was detected only once. The junction shows a germline mismatch at one end, possibly a read error. V is TRBV28 and J is TRBJ1-2; possible D gene TRBD1, 6 bases. The CDR3 sequence is 12 residues long. Germline assignment: CDR1 MDHEN and CDR2 SYDVKM. In DNA, the CDR3 is TGTGCCACCAGTGCAGGGGCTCGTGGCTACACCTTC. Translating it yields CATSAGARGYTF.

This sequence joins TRBV4-1 and TRBJ2-3, with 9 bases matching TRBD2. The germline CDR1 and CDR2 sequences are MGHRA and YSYEKL. The CDR3 has 16 amino acids. V lost 3 bases to trimming and J lost 4 bases; unmatched junction nucleotides: 8. CDR3: CASSQRAGGRADTQYF. DNA for the CDR3: TGCGCCAGCAGCCAGAGAGCGGGAGGTAGAGCAGATACGCAGTATTTT.

This clone was seen just once. This sequence joins TRBV5-1 and TRBJ2-5; D is unresolved. From germline, CDR1 is SGHRS and CDR2 YFSETQ. The V end was cut by 4 bases, the J end by 9 bases, with 28 bases between. The CDR3 runs to 17 residues. The CDR3 DNA sequence: TGCGCCAGCAGCCCCAGGCACACCGCCTCGGATGATGGTTCCCAGTACTTC. Amino acids: CASSPRHTASDDGSQYF.

The V and J genes are TRBV28 and TRBJ2-1, with 7 bases aligning to TRBD2. The length of the CDR3 is 17 residues. CDR1 MDHEN and CDR2 SYDVKM come from the germline V gene. V dropped 5 bases and J dropped 3; count of bases not matched to a gene: 13. CDR3 region: CASSPYPGPGGYNEQFF. The CDR3 coding sequence is TGTGCCAGCAGTCCCTATCCGGGGCCGGGAGGCTACAATGAGCAGTTCTTC. Using reference TRBV28 and TRBJ2-1 for the parts outside the CDR3, the full variable domain is DVKVTQSSRYLVKRTGEKVFLECVQDMDHENMFWYRQDPGLGLRLIYFSYDVKMKEKGDIPEGYSVSREKKERFSLILESASTNQTSMYLCASSPYPGPGGYNEQFFGPGTRLTVL.

The chain couples TRBV19 to TRBJ2-3, with unresolved D. Deletions cut 3 bases from V and 14 bases from J, with 15 bases between. The germline V gene encodes CDR1 LNHDA and CDR2 SQIVND (reference sequence). CDR3 size: 12 residues. DNA for the CDR3: TGTGCCAGTAGTATCCTGGGCCTTGAAGTGTATTTT. Encoded protein: CASSILGLEVYF.

The genes are TRBV18 and TRBJ1-3, with D unclear. The CDR3 consists of 14 residues. The germline V and J ends were trimmed by 0 bases and 1 base, with 4 bases remaining between them. The germline V gene has CDR1 KGHSH and CDR2 LQKENI. The CDR3 sequence: CASSPPPSGNTIYF. DNA for the CDR3: TGTGCCAGCTCACCACCTCCTTCTGGAAACACCATATATTTT.

This clone showed up just once. This sequence joins TRBV6-5 and TRBJ1-3; tentatively, D is TRBD1 (6 bases). V was pared by 5 bases and J by 0 bases, with 11 bases between. CDR1 and CDR2 (germline): MNHEY, SVGAGI. CDR3 length: 15 amino acids. This chain's CDR3 is CASSPTGLSGNTIYF. The CDR3 DNA sequence: TGTGCCAGCAGTCCGACAGGCCTCTCTGGAAACACCATATATTTT.

A word on this clone: One end of the junction is discordant with germline, which a read error may explain. This sequence joins TRBV7-9 and TRBJ2-7; the match to TRBD2 covers 12 bases. The germline gives CDR1 SEHNR, CDR2 FQNEAQ (reference sequence). CDR3 size: 16 residues. The CDR3 DNA follows: TGTTCCAGCAGCTCCCTAGCGGGAGGGAGGACCTACGAGCAGTACTTC. This encodes CSSSSLAGGRTYEQYF.

This sequence joins TRBV6-4 and TRBJ2-2; 7 nucleotides align to TRBD2. The germline gives CDR1 MRHNA, CDR2 SNTAGT. The CDR3 covers 17 residues. J was trimmed by 2 bases and V by 11 bases; bases with no gene match: 17. The CDR3 spells CAGRTSGGRNNTGELFF. CDR3 DNA: TGTGCCGGCCGTACTTCCGGCGGGAGAAATAACACCGGGGAGCTGTTTTTT.

The chain joins TRBV5-1 to TRBJ2-1; D is possibly TRBD2 (6 bases). Trimming removed 5 bases at V and 0 bases at J, with 15 bases between. Germline V gene lookup returns CDR1 SGHRS and CDR2 YFSETQ. This CDR3 contains 16 residues. The CDR3 sequence: CASRAPGGSSYNEQFF. The CDR3 DNA sequence: TGCGCCAGCAGGGCCCCTGGAGGGAGCTCCTACAATGAGCAGTTCTTC.